Presented here are 20 T cell receptor beta chains from one specimen sequenced in a study of shared clonotypes between healthy human individuals. Method: immunoSEQ multiplex PCR; TCRdb's copy keeps in-frame clones and lacks some. The data show some 1,100,000 clones, more than 75% seen once. The sample comprised memory CD4+ T cells from PBMCs. Documented subset: CD45RA-negative fraction. These receptors were collected from a man younger than 30 in good health. Some clones in this sample may be carry-over from other donors' samples.

V is TRBV27 and J is TRBJ2-3, with TRBD2 as a possible D gene (5 bases). This CDR3 region has 15 residues. The germline gives CDR1 MNHEY, CDR2 SMNVEV (reference sequence). Trimming pared 8 bases from V and 0 bases from J, leaving 15 bases between. For the CDR3, the DNA is TGTGCCAGCCGCTCGAGCCTAGCTAGCACAGATACGCAGTATTTT. This translates into CASRSSLASTDTQYF.

The genes are TRBV27 and TRBJ2-5; D is possibly TRBD1 or TRBD2 (5 bases each). The germline CDR1 and CDR2 sequences are MNHEY and SMNVEV (reference sequence). The CDR3 is made up of 16 amino acids. Between the trimmed V and J ends, which lost 6 bases and 0 bases, there was a span of 17 bases. CDR3 sequence: CASRARVEGYQETQYF. The CDR3 nucleotides read TGTGCCAGCAGGGCCAGGGTTGAGGGGTACCAAGAGACCCAGTACTTC.

The chain's CDR3 is CSASEGDEQYF. CDR3 in DNA: TGCAGTGCTAGTGAGGGGGACGAGCAGTACTTC. J is TRBJ2-7 and V is TRBV20-1, with a possible D match to TRBD1 (6 bases). CDR3 size: 11 residues. The V gene lost 3 bases and the J gene lost 5 bases, with 8 bases spanning the gap. Germline CDR1 is DFQATT and CDR2 is SNEGSKA (reference sequence).

This clone turned up a few times. The same CDR3 also results from other DNA sequences found in this sample. The chain recombines TRBV19 with TRBJ2-3; weak D call: TRBD2 (5 bases). Per the germline V gene, CDR1 is LNHDA and CDR2 is SQIVND (reference sequence). Trimming pared 3 bases from V and 0 bases from J, leaving 7 bases between. The CDR3 runs to 14 residues. CDR3 nucleotide sequence: TGTGCCAGTAGTATTGGACTGAGCACAGATACGCAGTATTTT. Protein sequence: CASSIGLSTDTQYF.

The chain links TRBV7-6 to TRBJ1-4, with D maybe TRBD1 (6 bases). CDR1 SGHVS and CDR2 FNYEAQ come from the germline V gene. V was pared by 1 base and J by 0 bases, with 15 bases between. This CDR3 contains 18 residues. The CDR3 protein is CASSLGLGGAATNEKLFF. CDR3 nucleotide sequence: TGTGCCAGCAGCTTAGGACTGGGGGGCGCGGCAACTAATGAAAAACTGTTTTTT.

V usage is TRBV9 and J usage is TRBJ1-2; TRBD1 matches 8 bases. With V trimmed by 3 bases and J by 5 bases, 12 bases remained unmatched. The CDR3 sequence is 16 residues long. CDR1 is SGDLS and CDR2 is YYNGEE in the germline V gene. Here the CDR3 reads CASSEGPGQAFYGYTF. The CDR3 DNA is TGTGCCAGCAGCGAAGGTCCGGGACAGGCCTTTTATGGCTACACCTTC.

V and J are TRBV7-2 and TRBJ2-7; 10 bases line up with TRBD1. The length of the CDR3 is 16 residues. Losses at the gene ends were 1 base for V and 2 bases for J; bases not matched to a gene: 5. CDR1 and CDR2 from the germline V gene are SGHTA and FQGNSA. The CDR3: CASSLDGTGDTYEQYF. In DNA, the CDR3 is TGTGCCAGCAGCTTAGATGGGACAGGGGACACCTACGAGCAGTACTTC.

The V and J genes are TRBV30 and TRBJ2-6; no reliable D call. The germline V and J ends were trimmed by 0 bases and 3 bases, with 12 bases remaining between them. The CDR3 has 16 residues. The germline CDR1 and CDR2 sequences are GTSNPN and SVGIG (reference sequence). The CDR3 DNA reads as TGTGCCTGGAGTGTAAACCCCGGTTTTGGGGCCAACGTCCTGACTTTC. It encodes CAWSVNPGFGANVLTF.

The chain combines TRBV19 with TRBJ1-1, with TRBD1 as a possible D gene (5 bases). V was pared by 3 bases and J by 4 bases, with 15 bases between. This CDR3 is built from 15 residues. Germline lookup yields CDR1 LNHDA and CDR2 SQIVND (reference sequence). The CDR3 coding sequence is TGTGCCAGTAGTATTCAGGAGGGGCGGCCCACTGAAGCTTTCTTT. This codes for CASSIQEGRPTEAFF. The full variable domain, in which reference TRBV19 and TRBJ1-1 provide the parts outside the CDR3, is DGGITQSPKYLFRKEGQNVTLSCEQNLNHDAMYWYRQDPGQGLRLIYYSQIVNDFQKGDIAEGYSVSREKKESFPLTVTSAQKNPTAFYLCASSIQEGRPTEAFFGQGTRLTVV.

Turning to this clone: Different DNA sequences within this sample yield the same CDR3. The rearrangement joins TRBV18 to TRBJ1-1, with TRBD1 as a possible D gene (6 bases). The CDR3 extends over 16 amino acids. The germline gives CDR1 KGHSH, CDR2 LQKENI. The V end lost 4 bases, the J end lost 1 base, and 16 bases lay between the germline ends. CDR3 in DNA: TGTGCCAGCTCACTATCGATGGACAGAGCGAACACTGAAGCTTTCTTT. Encoded protein: CASSLSMDRANTEAFF. The full variable domain, in which reference TRBV18 and TRBJ1-1 provide the parts outside the CDR3, is NAGVMQNPRHLVRRRGQEARLRCSPMKGHSHVYWYRQLPEEGLKFMVYLQKENIIDESGMPKERFSAEFPKEGPSILRIQQVVRGDSAAYFCASSLSMDRANTEAFFGQGTRLTVV.

The chain recombines TRBV18 with TRBJ2-5; D is uncertain. V lost 3 bases to trimming and J lost 0 bases, with 11 bases between them. The CDR3 runs 15 residues. CDR1 and CDR2 from the germline V gene are KGHSH and LQKENI. Here the CDR3 DNA reads TGTGCCAGCTCACCTCCAGGACGGTACCAAGAGACCCAGTACTTC. Translation gives CASSPPGRYQETQYF.

The chain recombines TRBV7-2 with TRBJ2-1; D unclear. Germline CDR1 reads SGHTA; CDR2 reads FQGNSA. Trimming took 1 base from V and 6 from J, leaving 7 bases between them. This CDR3 has 13 residues. CDR3 sequence reads: CASSLGPVNEQFF. Here the CDR3 DNA reads TGTGCCAGCAGCTTAGGTCCAGTCAATGAGCAGTTCTTC.

About this clone itself: Other DNA sequences of this sample code for an identical CDR3. The chain has TRBV7-9 and TRBJ1-6; 7 positions match TRBD1. This CDR3 has 15 amino acids. The germline CDR1 and CDR2 sequences are SEHNR and FQNEAQ (reference sequence). Trimming at V came to 1 base and at J to 6 bases, leaving 3 bases not matched to a gene. CDR3 sequence: CASSLGQGVNSPLHF. In nucleotides, the CDR3 is TGTGCCAGCAGCTTAGGACAGGGAGTTAATTCACCCCTCCACTTT.

The chain employs TRBV7-8 and TRBJ2-7; TRBD2 matches 11 bases. J was trimmed by 6 bases and V by 5 bases; bases with no gene match: 12. This CDR3 contains 16 residues. Germline CDR1 and CDR2: SGHVS and FQNEAQ. The CDR3 region has the DNA TGTGCCAGCAGCACACTGACTAGCGGGGACCTAGGCGAGCAGTACTTC. Its translation is CASSTLTSGDLGEQYF.

The genes are TRBV6-6 and TRBJ2-7; possible D gene TRBD2, 6 bases. The germline V gene encodes CDR1 MNHNY and CDR2 SVGAGI (reference sequence). This CDR3 region has 13 residues. V was shortened by 4 bases and J by 0 bases, with 7 bases between the two germline ends. CDR3 in DNA: TGTGCCAGCAGTTCGGGGGACTCCTACGAGCAGTACTTC. It yields the protein CASSSGDSYEQYF.

The CDR3 DNA sequence: TGTGCCAGCAGTCTACCGGATCACAGCGGGAGATACTACAATGAGCAGTTCTTC. This sequence encodes CASSLPDHSGRYYNEQFF. This chain joins TRBV28 and TRBJ2-1, with 8 bases identical to TRBD2. CDR3 length equals 18 residues. The V segment lost 5 bases and the J segment 3 bases; nucleotides outside the gene matches: 15. Germline V gives CDR1 MDHEN, CDR2 SYDVKM. The whole variable domain, remainder taken from reference TRBV28 and TRBJ2-1, is DVKVTQSSRYLVKRTGEKVFLECVQDMDHENMFWYRQDPGLGLRLIYFSYDVKMKEKGDIPEGYSVSREKKERFSLILESASTNQTSMYLCASSLPDHSGRYYNEQFFGPGTRLTVL.

This clone showed up just once. The CDR3 is CASSSRKAGPEAFF. The CDR3 coding sequence is TGTGCCAGCAGCTCCCGGAAGGCGGGCCCTGAAGCTTTCTTT. V usage is TRBV7-2 and J usage is TRBJ1-1; D is unclear. Germline V gives CDR1 SGHTA, CDR2 FQGNSA. The length of the CDR3 is 14 residues. The ends were cut back, 4 bases at V and 6 bases at J, with 15 bases in the middle.

This sequence joins TRBV7-2 and TRBJ2-5; 9 bases are shared with TRBD2. Germline CDR1 SGHTA, CDR2 FQGNSA. The J segment lost 5 bases and the V segment lost 1 base, leaving 17 bases of the junction unmatched. The CDR3 runs to 19 residues. The CDR3 protein is CASSLGWLASGAQGETQYF. CDR3 coding DNA: TGTGCCAGCAGCTTAGGTTGGTTGGCTAGCGGGGCTCAGGGCGAGACCCAGTACTTC. The full variable domain, in which reference TRBV7-2 and TRBJ2-5 provide the parts outside the CDR3, is GAGVSQSPSNKVTEKGKDVELRCDPISGHTALYWYRQSLGQGLEFLIYFQGNSAPDKSGLPSDRFSAERTGGSVSTLTIQRTQQEDSAVYLCASSLGWLASGAQGETQYFGPGTRLLVL.

The chain uses TRBV5-1 and TRBJ2-2; 7 bases line up with TRBD2. CDR1 is SGHRS, CDR2 YFSETQ, per germline. The CDR3 contains 16 residues. The ends lost 0 bases at V and 2 bases at J; junction bases unmatched: 4. The CDR3 nucleotides are TGCGCCAGCAGCTTGGATCTAGCGGTAAACACCGGGGAGCTGTTTTTT. Protein: CASSLDLAVNTGELFF.

J is TRBJ1-3 and V is TRBV7-3, with D uncertain. The CDR3 consists of 15 residues. From germline, CDR1 is SGHTA and CDR2 FQGTGA. Trimming left V 2 bases short and J 0 bases short, with 8 bases between. The CDR3 spells CASSLSGSSGNTIYF. The CDR3 bases are TGTGCCAGCAGCTTATCGGGGTCCTCTGGAAACACCATATATTTT.